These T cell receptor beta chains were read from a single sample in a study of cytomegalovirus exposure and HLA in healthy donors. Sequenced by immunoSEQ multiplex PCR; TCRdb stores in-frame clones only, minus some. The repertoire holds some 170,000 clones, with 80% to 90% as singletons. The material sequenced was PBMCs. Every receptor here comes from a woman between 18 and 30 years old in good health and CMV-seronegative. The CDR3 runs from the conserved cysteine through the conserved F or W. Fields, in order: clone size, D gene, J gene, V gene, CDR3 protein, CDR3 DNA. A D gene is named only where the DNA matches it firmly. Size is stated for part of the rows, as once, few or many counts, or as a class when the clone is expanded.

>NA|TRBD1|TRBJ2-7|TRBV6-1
CASSDPQDRVFFAYEQYF
TGTGCCAGCAGTGACCCGCAAGACAGGGTTTTTTTCGCCTACGAGCAGTACTTC
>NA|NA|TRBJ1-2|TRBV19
CASGDWSPTNYGYTF
TGTGCCTCCGGGGATTGGAGCCCCACTAACTATGGCTACACCTTC
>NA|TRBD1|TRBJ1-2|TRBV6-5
CASSYQTGGANYGYTF
TGTGCCAGCAGTTACCAGACAGGGGGTGCTAACTATGGCTACACCTTC
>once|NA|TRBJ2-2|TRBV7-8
CASSLSKYGELFF
TGTGCCAGCAGCTTGAGTAAATACGGGGAGCTGTTTTTT
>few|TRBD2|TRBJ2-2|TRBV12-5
CASGLVVPLAGAGELFF
TGTGCTAGTGGTTTGGTAGTCCCCCTAGCGGGAGCCGGGGAGCTGTTTTTT
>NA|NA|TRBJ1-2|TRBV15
CATSRDSSYGYTF
TGTGCCACCAGCAGAGATAGTAGCTATGGCTACACCTTC
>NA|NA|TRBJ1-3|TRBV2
CASSEAVPGSGNTIYF
TGTGCCAGCAGTGAAGCAGTTCCGGGCTCTGGAAACACCATATATTTT
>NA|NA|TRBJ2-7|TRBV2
CASSGQGYEQYF
TGTGCCAGCAGTGGGCAGGGCTACGAGCAGTACTTC
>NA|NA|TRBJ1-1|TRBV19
CASTNVGRREAEAFF
TGTGCCAGTACCAACGTAGGCAGGAGGGAGGCTGAAGCTTTCTTT
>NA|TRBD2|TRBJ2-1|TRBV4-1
CASSQGVLARDSYNEQFF
TGCGCCAGCAGCCAAGGGGTACTAGCGCGAGATTCCTACAATGAGCAGTTCTTC
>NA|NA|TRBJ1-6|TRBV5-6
CASSFSQRSPLHF
TGTGCCAGCAGCTTTTCTCAGCGATCACCCCTCCACTTT
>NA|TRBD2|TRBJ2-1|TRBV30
CAWRGAGGEQFF
TGTGCCTGGAGAGGAGCGGGGGGGGAGCAGTTCTTC
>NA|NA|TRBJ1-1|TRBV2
CASSESASLNTEAFF
TGTGCCAGCAGTGAAAGCGCCAGCTTGAACACTGAAGCTTTCTTT
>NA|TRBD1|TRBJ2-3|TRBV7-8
CASSRARGTGLADTQYF
TGTGCCAGCAGCCGGGCGAGGGGGACAGGGTTAGCAGATACGCAGTATTTT
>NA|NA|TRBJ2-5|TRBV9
CASSAGPGETQYF
TGTGCCAGCAGCGCCGGACCGGGGGAGACCCAGTACTTC
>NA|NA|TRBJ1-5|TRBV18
CASSPNDYSNQPQHF
TGTGCCAGCTCACCTAATGACTATAGCAATCAGCCCCAGCATTTT
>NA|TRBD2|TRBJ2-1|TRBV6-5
CASGLAGGRNEQFF
TGTGCCAGCGGATTAGCGGGAGGGCGCAATGAGCAGTTCTTC
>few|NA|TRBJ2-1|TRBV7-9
CASSLALRGAVYNEQFF
TGTGCCAGCAGCTTAGCATTACGGGGGGCGGTCTACAATGAGCAGTTCTTC
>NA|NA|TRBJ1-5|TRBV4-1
CASSPIIREINQPQHF
TGCGCCAGCAGCCCCATAATCCGGGAGATCAATCAGCCCCAGCATTTT
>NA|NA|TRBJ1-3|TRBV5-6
CASSFSSSSRNTIYF
TGTGCCAGCAGCTTTTCGTCTTCGAGTCGGAACACCATATATTTT
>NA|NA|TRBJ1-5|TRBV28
CASRLSPGHLNQPQHF
TGTGCCAGCAGGTTGAGTCCGGGACATCTCAATCAGCCCCAGCATTTT
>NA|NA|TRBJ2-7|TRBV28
CASSLPNTGKEQYF
TGTGCCAGCAGTTTACCCAATACAGGGAAAGAGCAGTACTTC
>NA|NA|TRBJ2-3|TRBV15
CATSSARIRDLDTQYF
TGTGCCACCAGCAGTGCCAGGATCAGGGATCTGGATACGCAGTATTTT
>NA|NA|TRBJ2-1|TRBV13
CASSPRTPGAYNEQFF
TGTGCCAGCAGCCCTAGGACACCCGGTGCCTACAATGAGCAGTTCTTC
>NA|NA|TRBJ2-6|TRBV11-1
CASSLTRRSSGANVLTF
TGTGCCAGCAGCCTAACTCGGCGGAGCTCTGGGGCCAACGTCCTGACTTTC
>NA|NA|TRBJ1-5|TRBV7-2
CASSLGLNQPQHF
TGTGCCAGCAGCCTGGGCCTCAATCAGCCCCAGCATTTT
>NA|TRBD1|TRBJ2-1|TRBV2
CASSGHRGSNEQFF
TGTGCCAGCAGCGGCCACAGGGGGAGCAATGAGCAGTTCTTC
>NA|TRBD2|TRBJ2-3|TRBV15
CATSRSGSGTADTQYF
TGTGCCACCAGCAGATCGGGCAGCGGGACGGCAGATACGCAGTATTTT
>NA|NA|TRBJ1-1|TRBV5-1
CASSPLGRDTEAFF
TGCGCCAGCAGCCCGCTGGGGCGAGACACTGAAGCTTTCTTT
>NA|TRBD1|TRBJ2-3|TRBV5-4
CASSLAHRGSTDTQYF
TGTGCCAGCAGCTTAGCGCACAGGGGAAGCACAGATACGCAGTATTTT
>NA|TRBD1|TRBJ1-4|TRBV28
CTSSPRQGRNEKLFF
TGTACCAGCAGCCCGAGACAGGGGCGTAATGAAAAACTGTTTTTT
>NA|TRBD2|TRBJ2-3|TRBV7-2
CASSLGTSGDTQYF
TGTGCCAGCAGCTTAGGGACTAGCGGAGATACGCAGTATTTT
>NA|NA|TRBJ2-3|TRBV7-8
CASSLGSSGETDTQYF
TGTGCCAGCAGCTTAGGGTCGTCCGGAGAGACAGATACGCAGTATTTT
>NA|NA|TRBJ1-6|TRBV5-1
CASALEARSSPLHF
TGCGCCAGCGCTCTGGAGGCTCGATCTTCACCCCTCCACTTT